A selection of T cell receptor beta chains follows, all from one sample in a study of radiotherapy plus CTLA-4 blockade in lung cancer. Some clones are missing from TCRdb's copy, which holds only in-frame ones; the method was immunoSEQ multiplex PCR. Here the sample spans approximately 40,000 clones, roughly 85% being singletons. The sequenced sample was peripheral blood, obtained from a patient treated with radiotherapy plus ipilimumab. Receptors were obtained from a human donor with non-small cell lung cancer whose response to radiotherapy plus ipilimumab could not be evaluated. CDR3s include the opening cysteine and the closing phenylalanine or tryptophan. D genes are given only for firm matches. Clone sizes are given selectively: once, few, many, or a class where the clone is expanded.

j_call d_call clone_size v_call cdr3_aa cdr3_nt
TRBJ2-7 TRBD2 NA TRBV28 CASSGTSGRLGYEQYF TGTGCCAGCAGTGGGACTAGCGGGAGATTGGGATACGAGCAGTACTTC
TRBJ1-2 TRBD1 NA TRBV2 CASDRGRNYGYTF TGTGCCAGCGACAGGGGGCGGAACTATGGCTACACCTTC
TRBJ2-4 NA large TRBV5-6 CASSNGRFGVFQYF TGTGCCAGCAGCAACGGTCGCTTCGGGGTTTTTCAGTACTTC
TRBJ2-7 TRBD2 NA TRBV5-1 CASSLVASGVTSIPYEQYF TGCGCCAGCAGCTTGGTTGCCAGCGGGGTTACCTCCATACCCTACGAGCAGTACTTC
TRBJ1-6 TRBD1 NA TRBV7-8 CASSLDSGGGSPLHF TGTGCCAGCAGCTTAGACTCAGGGGGCGGTTCACCCCTCCACTTT
TRBJ2-3 NA few TRBV15 CATTLTSTDTQYF TGTGCCACCACCCTGACTAGCACAGATACGCAGTATTTT
TRBJ2-7 NA NA TRBV5-8 CASSLYIVEQYF TGTGCCAGCAGCTTGTATATTGTCGAGCAGTACTTC
TRBJ2-7 NA NA TRBV6-1 CASSPPRGATPEQYF TGTGCCAGCAGCCCCCCTAGGGGCGCAACCCCCGAGCAGTACTTC
TRBJ1-4 NA NA TRBV28 CASTGVGNEKLFF TGTGCCAGCACAGGGGTAGGGAACGAAAAACTGTTTTTT
TRBJ2-2 NA NA TRBV5-4 CASSPTPTGELFF TGTGCCAGCAGCCCGACACCCACCGGGGAGCTGTTTTTT
TRBJ2-5 NA NA TRBV7-2 CASKRGQETQYF TGTGCCAGCAAAAGGGGCCAAGAGACCCAGTACTTC
TRBJ1-2 TRBD1 NA TRBV5-1 CASRQGTGGVDGYTF TGCGCCAGCAGGCAGGGGACAGGGGGCGTCGACGGCTACACCTTC
TRBJ2-1 TRBD2 NA TRBV7-2 CASSLHSGTSGLNEQFF TGTGCCAGCAGCCTACACTCCGGGACTAGCGGGCTCAATGAGCAGTTCTTC
TRBJ1-4 NA NA TRBV21-1 CASGTIQGARSGKLFF TGTGCCAGCGGAACTATACAGGGCGCGAGATCGGGAAAACTGTTTTTT
TRBJ2-7 NA NA TRBV2 CASSELYEQYF TGTGCCAGCAGTGAACTCTACGAGCAGTACTTC
TRBJ1-5 NA NA TRBV5-8 CASSSPPRVLAQHF TGTGCCAGCAGCTCCCCCCCCCGGGTACTGGCCCAGCATTTT
TRBJ2-1 TRBD2 NA TRBV7-9 CASSFGTSGDEQFF TGTGCCAGCAGCTTCGGGACTAGCGGGGATGAGCAGTTCTTC
TRBJ2-7 TRBD1 NA TRBV2 CASSAGTAYEQYF TGTGCCAGCAGCGCCGGGACAGCCTACGAGCAGTACTTC
TRBJ2-7 TRBD2 once TRBV5-4 CAIRGGPFSYEQYF TGTGCCATCCGGGGGGGTCCCTTCTCCTACGAGCAGTACTTC
TRBJ2-3 TRBD2 NA TRBV28 CASAPASGATSTDTQYF TGTGCCAGCGCCCCCGCTAGCGGGGCCACTAGCACAGATACGCAGTATTTT